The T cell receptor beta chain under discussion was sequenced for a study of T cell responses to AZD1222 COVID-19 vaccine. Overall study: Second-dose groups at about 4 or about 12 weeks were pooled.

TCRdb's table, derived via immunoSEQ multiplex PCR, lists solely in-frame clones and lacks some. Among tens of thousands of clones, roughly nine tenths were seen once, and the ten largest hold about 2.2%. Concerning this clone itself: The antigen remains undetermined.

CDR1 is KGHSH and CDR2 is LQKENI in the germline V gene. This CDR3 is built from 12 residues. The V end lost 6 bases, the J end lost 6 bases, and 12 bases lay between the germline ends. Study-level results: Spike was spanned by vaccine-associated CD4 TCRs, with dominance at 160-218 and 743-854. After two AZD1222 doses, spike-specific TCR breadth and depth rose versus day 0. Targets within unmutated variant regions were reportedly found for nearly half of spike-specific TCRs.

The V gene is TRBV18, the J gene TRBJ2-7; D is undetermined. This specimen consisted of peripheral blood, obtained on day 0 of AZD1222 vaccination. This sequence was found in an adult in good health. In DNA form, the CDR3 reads TGTGCCAGCTCCGCCCCGGGTCTCGAGCAGTACTTC. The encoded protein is CASSAPGLEQYF. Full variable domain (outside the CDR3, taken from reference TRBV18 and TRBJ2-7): NAGVMQNPRHLVRRRGQEARLRCSPMKGHSHVYWYRQLPEEGLKFMVYLQKENIIDESGMPKERFSAEFPKEGPSILRIQQVVRGDSAAYFCASSAPGLEQYFGPGTRLTVT.